This TCR beta chain was recorded in a study of blood T cell repertoires in COVID-19. Study at large: Samples taken during acute and convalescent COVID-19 were collected in the United States, Italy and Spain.

In the authors' methods: Reference gene primer amplification gave nucleated cell count estimates. Libraries were prepared by immunoSEQ multiplex PCR; TCRdb keeps only in-frame clonotypes and omits some of them. For V, J and clone size, that table is used; D and trimming come from the DNA. The profile covers a few hundred thousand clones, with roughly 88% appearing a single time and just under 0.8% taken by the ten largest. There are 16 residues in the CDR3. CDR1 and CDR2 (germline): SEHNR, FQNEAQ (reference sequence). Between the trimmed V and J ends, which lost 6 bases and 0 bases, there was a span of 15 bases.

The sequence derives from a woman in her twenties or thirties with acute or convalescent COVID-19. The sample consisted of peripheral blood. This chain links TRBV7-9 with TRBJ1-3; a possible D gene is TRBD1 (5 bases). CDR3 nucleotide sequence: TGTGCCAGCAGGGAGAACAGGATCTCCTCTGGAAACACCATATATTTT. It is translated as CASRENRISSGNTIYF.